The 4 T cell receptor beta chains below come from one sample, sequenced in a study of neoadjuvant anti-PD-1 for oral cavity cancer. Only in-frame clones appear in the TCRdb table, and some are missing; sequencing was by immunoSEQ multiplex PCR. The sample holds 75,000 or so clones, roughly four fifths seen once. The sample in question was PBMCs, obtained before nivolumab (anti-PD-1) treatment. The receptors stem from a person between 35 and 79 years old with oral cavity squamous cell carcinoma.

The V and J genes are TRBV15 and TRBJ1-2; 11 bases are a match to TRBD1. With 5 bases clipped from V and 0 bases from J, the junction kept 5 bases outside the gene matches. The CDR3 sequence is 16 residues long. The germline CDR1 and CDR2 sequences are LNHNV and YYDKDF (reference sequence). This CDR3 reads CATSLGQGATNYGYTF. CDR3 coding DNA: TGTGCCACCAGCTTAGGACAGGGGGCAACTAACTATGGCTACACCTTC.

V usage is TRBV10-3 and J usage is TRBJ1-2; possible D gene TRBD1, 5 bases. The germline V gene has CDR1 ENHRY and CDR2 SYGVKD. The CDR3 contains 20 residues. With 2 bases removed from V and 4 bases from J, the gap between germline ends came to 29 bases. The DNA for the CDR3 is TGTGCCATCAGTGAGCCTCGCCCCCGTCCTCCCGGGACGGTGACCTATGGCTACACCTTC. Translation: CAISEPRPRPPGTVTYGYTF.

A word on this clone: Different DNA sequences within this sample yield the same CDR3. The chain has TRBV19 and TRBJ2-1; the D gene is possibly TRBD1 (6 bases). The germline V and J ends were trimmed by 4 bases and 4 bases, with 14 bases remaining between them. This CDR3 spans 15 amino acids. Germline V lookup: CDR1 LNHDA, CDR2 SQIVND (reference sequence). CDR3 coding DNA: TGTGCCAGTAGTAAAGGGGGTTCCTCATACAATGAGCAGTTCTTC. Its protein is CASSKGGSSYNEQFF.

The chain couples TRBV19 to TRBJ2-1, with D tentatively TRBD1 (6 bases). The V end lost 2 bases, the J end lost 1 base, and 9 bases lay between the germline ends. Germline CDR1 and CDR2: LNHDA and SQIVND (reference sequence). The CDR3 sequence is 15 residues long. The CDR3 sequence: CASSIMGHSYNEQFF. In DNA form, the CDR3 reads TGTGCCAGTAGTATAATGGGACATTCCTACAATGAGCAGTTCTTC.